This T cell receptor beta chain was sequenced for a study of beta chain features in type 1 diabetes. Study conclusions and caveats: All four CD4+ subsets of Type 1 diabetes patients contained TCRB CDR3s that were moderately but significantly shorter.

Notes on this clone: Its antigen is currently unknown.

The whole isolated RNA underwent reverse transcription, so sequencing captured expressed TCRB transcripts. The repertoire was sequenced with immunoSEQ multiplex PCR; TCRdb's copy has only in-frame clones and lacks some. The sample records around 250,000 clones, about 15% being singletons. Donors contributed one heparinised blood draw apiece, averaging approximately 0.12 L. V was shortened by 3 bases and J by 5 bases, with 13 bases between the two germline ends. Germline CDR1 is SGHTA and CDR2 is FQGNSA. This CDR3 region has 14 residues. This chain connects TRBV7-2 to TRBJ2-5; D may be TRBD1 (5 bases). The specimen sequenced was naive CD4+ T cells from blood. This receptor was identified in a man aged 25 to 40 with type 1 diabetes. Here the CDR3 reads CASSFASGLETQYF. In nucleotides, the CDR3 is TGTGCCAGCAGCTTTGCTTCAGGGTTGGAGACCCAGTACTTC.